By share, the clone carrying this TCR beta chain ranks as medium-sized. The data belong to a study of early T cells in non-severe SARS-CoV-2 infection. TCRdb itself ran the 5' RACE reads through MiXCR, one entry per CDR3 protein. The table records several thousand distinct CDR3 sequences, around 4.8% of them present only once. This CDR3 comprises 11 residues. V dropped 6 bases and J dropped 6 bases, with 6 bases sitting between them. The receptor was isolated from an adult who was a healthcare worker with PCR-confirmed SARS-CoV-2 infection or an uninfected control (not recorded which). The chain recombines TRBV12-3 or TRBV12-4 with TRBJ2-1; D ambiguous. The specimen was whole blood. CDR3 amino acids: CASRLLNEQFF. The CDR3, as DNA: TGTGCCAGCAGACTCCTCAATGAGCAGTTCTTC.